This T cell receptor (beta chain) is from a study of cytomegalovirus exposure and HLA in healthy donors. Germline CDR1 MNHNS, CDR2 SASEGT. This CDR3 region has 15 residues. With 2 bases removed from V and 0 bases from J, the gap between germline ends came to 10 bases. The PCR contained 60 Vbeta and 13 Jbeta primers. Only in-frame clones appear in the TCRdb table, and some are missing; sequencing was by immunoSEQ multiplex PCR. The sample shows tens of thousands of clones, over 60% of them seen only once. Of note for this clone: Its antigen is undetermined.

The study's findings and limits: CMV serostatus was the only recorded immune exposure for donors.

The chain has TRBV6-1 and TRBJ1-2; the D is unclear. The origin of this receptor is a woman between 25 and 40 years old in good health and CMV-seronegative. The source material was PBMCs. Written as DNA, the CDR3 is TGTGCCAGCAGTGAATTCTCAGGATCTAACTATGGCTACACCTTC. As protein: CASSEFSGSNYGYTF.